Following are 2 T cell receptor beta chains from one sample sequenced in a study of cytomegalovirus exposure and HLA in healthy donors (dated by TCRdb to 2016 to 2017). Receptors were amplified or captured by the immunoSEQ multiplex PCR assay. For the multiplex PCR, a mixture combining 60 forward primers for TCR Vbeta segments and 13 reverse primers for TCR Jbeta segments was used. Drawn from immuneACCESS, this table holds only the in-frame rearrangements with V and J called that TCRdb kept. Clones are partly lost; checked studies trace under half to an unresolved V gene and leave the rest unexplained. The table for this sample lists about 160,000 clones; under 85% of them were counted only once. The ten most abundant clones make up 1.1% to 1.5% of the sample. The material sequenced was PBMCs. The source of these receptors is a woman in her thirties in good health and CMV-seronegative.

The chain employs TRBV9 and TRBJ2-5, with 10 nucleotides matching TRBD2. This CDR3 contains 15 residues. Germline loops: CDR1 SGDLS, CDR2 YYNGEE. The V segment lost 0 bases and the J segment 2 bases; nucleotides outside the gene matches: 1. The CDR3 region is CASSVVSGGQETQYF. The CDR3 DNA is TGTGCCAGCAGCGTAGTTAGCGGGGGGCAAGAGACCCAGTACTTC.

The CDR3 nucleotides are TGTGCCAGTAGTTTCAGTCCCTACAATGAGCAGTTCTTC. Translated, it gives CASSFSPYNEQFF. J is TRBJ2-1 and V is TRBV19; D gene unclear. The CDR3 is made up of 13 amino acids. The V gene lost 5 bases and the J gene lost 2 bases, with 7 bases spanning the gap. Germline assignment: CDR1 LNHDA and CDR2 SQIVND (reference sequence).